The 29 T cell receptor beta chains presented below share a single source sample, sequenced in a study of blood T cell repertoires in COVID-19. This table comes from immunoSEQ multiplex PCR, and its TCRdb copy is limited to in-frame clones, with some not included. Among hundreds of thousands of clones, 80% to 90% were seen once, and the ten largest hold around 0.8%. Sequenced: PBMCs or T cells enriched from blood (not recorded which). These receptor sequences come from a man between 45 and 60 years old who had been exposed to COVID-19.

The gene calls are TRBV4-2 and TRBJ2-1; TRBD2 agrees at 8 bases. Trimming took 0 bases from V and 7 from J; bases not matched to a gene: 5. Looked up from germline, CDR1 is LGHNA and CDR2 is YNFKEQ. The CDR3 is made up of 15 amino acids. CDR3 bases: TGTGCCAGCAGCCAAGACGAGCGGGAGTGGAATGAGCAGTTCTTC. It codes for CASSQDEREWNEQFF.

The J gene is TRBJ2-5, the V gene TRBV6-5; D possibly corresponds to TRBD1 (6 bases). V was shortened by 7 bases and J by 4 bases, with 13 bases between the two germline ends. CDR1 and CDR2 (germline): MNHEY, SVGAGI. The CDR3 has 13 residues. The CDR3 sequence: CASTSTGRETQYF. CDR3 nucleotides: TGTGCCAGCACCTCGACAGGCCGAGAGACCCAGTACTTC.

The J gene is TRBJ1-2, the V gene TRBV7-9; no definite D call. CDR1 is SEHNR, CDR2 FQNEAQ, per germline (reference sequence). Between the trimmed V and J ends, which lost 5 bases and 2 bases, there was a span of 9 bases. The CDR3 contains 13 residues. The CDR3, as DNA: TGTGCCAGCAGCGCCCGACAAAACTATGGCTACACCTTC. Amino acid sequence: CASSARQNYGYTF.

This chain joins TRBV4-1 and TRBJ2-1, with a tentative D call TRBD2 (6 bases). This CDR3 region has 14 residues. The ends were cut back, 2 bases at V and 6 bases at J, with 11 bases in the middle. Germline CDR1 MGHRA, CDR2 YSYEKL. DNA for the CDR3: TGCGCCAGCAGCCAACTGGGACTCCGCAATGAGCAGTTCTTC. It translates to CASSQLGLRNEQFF.

The chain joins TRBV12-5 to TRBJ1-1; the match to TRBD1 covers 7 bases. The length of the CDR3 is 15 residues. Germline CDR1 is LGHNT and CDR2 is FRNRAP. With 4 bases clipped from V and 5 bases from J, the junction kept 10 bases outside the gene matches. Written as DNA, the CDR3 is TGTGCTAGTGGTTCCCCCTCAGGGGGTAGGACTGAAGCTTTCTTT. Residues: CASGSPSGGRTEAFF.

Written as DNA, the CDR3 is TGTGCCAGCAGCGAAAGAATTTTTTCGTTCGGCTCTGGGGCCAACGTCCTGACTTTC. Translated, it gives CASSERIFSFGSGANVLTF. V and J are TRBV6-1 and TRBJ2-6; D gene unclear. Trimming shortened V by 6 bases and J by 0 bases, and 21 bases separated the two germline ends. In germline, CDR1 is MNHNS, CDR2 SASEGT. The CDR3 contains 19 residues.

The J gene is TRBJ1-5, the V gene TRBV2; D is ambiguous. Germline lookup yields CDR1 SNHLY and CDR2 FYNNEI. This CDR3 comprises 12 residues. V was clipped by 8 bases and J by 9 bases, with 14 bases between them. The CDR3 reads CASGREQRPQHF. The CDR3 coding sequence is TGTGCCAGCGGTCGGGAACAGAGGCCCCAGCATTTT.

This chain connects TRBV28 to TRBJ2-1; 11 nucleotides line up with TRBD2. Germline lookup yields CDR1 MDHEN and CDR2 SYDVKM. V was clipped by 6 bases and J by 6 bases; unmatched bases: 4. The CDR3 contains 14 residues. CDR3 sequence reads: CASSGLAGFNEQFF. Written as DNA, the CDR3 is TGTGCCAGCAGCGGACTAGCGGGTTTCAATGAGCAGTTCTTC. Full variable domain (outside the CDR3, taken from reference TRBV28 and TRBJ2-1): DVKVTQSSRYLVKRTGEKVFLECVQDMDHENMFWYRQDPGLGLRLIYFSYDVKMKEKGDIPEGYSVSREKKERFSLILESASTNQTSMYLCASSGLAGFNEQFFGPGTRLTVL.

The chain is built from TRBV15 and TRBJ1-5; unclear D gene. V was trimmed by 0 bases and J by 4 bases, leaving 7 bases between them. This CDR3 has 14 residues. CDR1 and CDR2 (germline): LNHNV, YYDKDF (reference sequence). The CDR3 sequence is CATSRDSGNQPQHF. In DNA, the CDR3 is TGTGCCACCAGCAGAGATTCGGGGAATCAGCCCCAGCATTTT.

The genes are TRBV5-1 and TRBJ1-1, with D uncertain. Germline lookup yields CDR1 SGHRS and CDR2 YFSETQ. This CDR3 contains 13 residues. V was shortened by 1 base and J by 1 base, with 5 bases between the two germline ends. CDR3 in DNA: TGCGCCAGCAGCTTGCCGGGGAACACTGAAGCTTTCTTT. Protein product: CASSLPGNTEAFF.

The sample holds one count of this clone. The V gene is TRBV9, the J gene TRBJ2-3; TRBD2 agrees at 7 bases. The germline CDR1 and CDR2 sequences are SGDLS and YYNGEE. CDR3 length equals 15 residues. Trimming at V came to 4 bases and at J to 2 bases, leaving 7 bases not matched to a gene. This CDR3 is CASSYSGSDTDTQYF. CDR3 in DNA: TGTGCCAGCAGCTATAGCGGGTCGGACACAGATACGCAGTATTTT.

The V call is TRBV19, the J call TRBJ2-3; tentatively, D is TRBD2 (5 bases). The CDR3 consists of 14 residues. Germline V gives CDR1 LNHDA, CDR2 SQIVND (reference sequence). Trimming stripped 7 bases from V and 2 bases from J, with 13 bases between. The CDR3 nucleotides are TGTGCCAGTATGGGCGGGTCCTACACAGATACGCAGTATTTT. Protein: CASMGGSYTDTQYF.

This sequence joins TRBV5-1 and TRBJ2-1; D is possibly TRBD1 (5 bases). Trimming stripped 3 bases from V and 4 bases from J, with 8 bases between. This CDR3 spans 13 amino acids. The V gene's germline CDR1 is SGHRS and CDR2 YFSETQ. The CDR3 is CASSSTAYNEQFF. In DNA form, the CDR3 reads TGCGCCAGCAGCTCGACAGCTTACAATGAGCAGTTCTTC. Full variable domain (outside the CDR3, taken from reference TRBV5-1 and TRBJ2-1): KAGVTQTPRYLIKTRGQQVTLSCSPISGHRSVSWYQQTPGQGLQFLFEYFSETQRNKGNFPGRFSGRQFSNSRSEMNVSTLELGDSALYLCASSSTAYNEQFFGPGTRLTVL.

J is TRBJ1-1 and V is TRBV6-6; 7 positions agree with TRBD1. This CDR3 is 15 amino acids long. Germline CDR1 MNHNY, CDR2 SVGAGI (reference sequence). V lost 8 bases, J lost 4 bases, and 13 bases stayed unmatched. The CDR3 DNA reads TGTGCCAGCGTGAATGGATACAGGGGTGGCACTGAAGCTTTCTTT. Residues: CASVNGYRGGTEAFF.

The gene calls are TRBV6-6 and TRBJ1-2; 7 bases match TRBD1. Germline V gene sequence: CDR1 MNHNY, CDR2 SVGAGI (reference sequence). The V and J ends lost 6 bases and 0 bases, in that order; junction bases with no gene match: 7. The CDR3 totals 15 residues. The CDR3 DNA reads as TGTGCCAGCAGAGGGGACAGCTATGCTAACTATGGCTACACCTTC. Translated: CASRGDSYANYGYTF.

The rearrangement uses TRBV6-2 or TRBV6-3 and TRBJ2-1; 9 positions agree with TRBD1. This CDR3 region has 13 residues. Germline values: CDR1 MNHEY, CDR2 SVGEGT. V shed 5 bases, J shed 7 bases, and the junction held 3 bases outside the gene matches. In DNA form, the CDR3 reads TGTGCCAGCAGTGGGACAGGGCGAAATGAGCAGTTCTTC. As protein: CASSGTGRNEQFF.

This chain connects TRBV28 to TRBJ1-2; unclear D gene. Germline V gene lookup returns CDR1 MDHEN and CDR2 SYDVKM. Trimming took 6 bases from V and 2 from J, leaving 10 bases between them. This CDR3 contains 13 residues. The CDR3 sequence: CASSPPGNYGYTF. CDR3 nucleotides: TGTGCCAGCAGCCCGCCGGGAAACTATGGCTACACCTTC.

V is TRBV2 and J is TRBJ2-7; maybe TRBD2 (7 bases). The germline gives CDR1 SNHLY, CDR2 FYNNEI. Trimming cost V 8 bases and J 7 bases, with 15 bases left between them. This CDR3 is built from 12 residues. CDR3 in amino acids: CASDDEGGEQYF. The CDR3 coding sequence is TGTGCCAGCGACGACGAGGGGGGGGAGCAGTACTTC.

The chain couples TRBV5-1 to TRBJ1-4; possibly TRBD1 for D (5 bases). Trimming stripped 4 bases from V and 4 bases from J, with 14 bases between. The CDR3 contains 15 residues. Germline-derived CDR1 and CDR2 are SGHRS and YFSETQ. CDR3 coding DNA: TGCGCCAGCAGCAATCCACAGGCTAGTAATGAAAAACTGTTTTTT. Encoded protein: CASSNPQASNEKLFF.

The V call is TRBV11-3, the J call TRBJ2-2; a weak D match, TRBD2 (5 bases). V dropped 3 bases and J dropped 7 bases, with 9 bases sitting between them. The CDR3 consists of 13 residues. Germline V gives CDR1 SGHNT, CDR2 YENEEA. CDR3: CASSFTRDGELFF. The CDR3 DNA follows: TGTGCCAGCAGCTTTACCCGGGACGGGGAGCTGTTTTTT.

The chain joins TRBV7-2 to TRBJ2-3; 8 positions agree with TRBD1. Trimming removed 5 bases from V and 5 bases from J; junction bases left unmatched: 6. Germline V gene lookup returns CDR1 SGHTA and CDR2 FQGNSA. The CDR3 is 14 amino acids. The CDR3 sequence is CASSPRGLRDTQYF. CDR3 in DNA: TGTGCCAGCAGCCCCAGGGGGCTCAGAGATACGCAGTATTTT. The whole variable domain, filled in from reference TRBV7-2 and TRBJ2-3, reads GAGVSQSPSNKVTEKGKDVELRCDPISGHTALYWYRQSLGQGLEFLIYFQGNSAPDKSGLPSDRFSAERTGGSVSTLTIQRTQQEDSAVYLCASSPRGLRDTQYFGPGTRLTVL.

V usage is TRBV5-1 and J usage is TRBJ2-1; the D is unclear. The CDR3 has 14 residues. Trimming left V 4 bases short and J 1 base short, with 9 bases between. The germline V gene has CDR1 SGHRS and CDR2 YFSETQ. The CDR3 sequence: CASSLTGSYNEQFF. The CDR3 DNA reads TGCGCCAGCAGCCTGACTGGGTCCTACAATGAGCAGTTCTTC.

The chain recombines TRBV11-3 with TRBJ2-1; maybe TRBD1 (6 bases). The CDR3 sequence is 16 residues long. Germline V CDR1 and CDR2: SGHNT, YENEEA. The ends were cut back, 5 bases at V and 5 bases at J, with 19 bases in the middle. Here the CDR3 DNA reads TGTGCCAGCAGCCCCCGGGACACTTACAACCACAATGAGCAGTTCTTC. It encodes CASSPRDTYNHNEQFF.

The J gene is TRBJ1-2, the V gene TRBV18; D is unclear. Germline V gene lookup returns CDR1 KGHSH and CDR2 LQKENI. The CDR3 covers 16 residues. The V end was cut by 1 base, the J end by 2 bases, with 14 bases between. CDR3 sequence reads: CASSPLGTVNNYGYTF. CDR3 in DNA: TGTGCCAGCTCACCACTGGGTACAGTGAACAACTATGGCTACACCTTC.

CDR3 loop: CASSLTSGENSPLHF. CDR3 DNA sequence: TGCGCCAGCAGCTTGACGTCAGGGGAGAATTCACCCCTCCACTTT. V and J are TRBV5-1 and TRBJ1-6; D is possibly TRBD1 (6 bases). The germline V and J ends were trimmed by 1 base and 7 bases, with 12 bases remaining between them. The CDR3 consists of 15 residues. Germline assignment: CDR1 SGHRS and CDR2 YFSETQ.

The V call is TRBV18, the J call TRBJ1-5; D possibly corresponds to TRBD1 (6 bases). V lost 2 bases, J lost 0 bases, and 11 bases lay in between. The V gene's germline CDR1 is KGHSH and CDR2 LQKENI. The CDR3 consists of 16 residues. This CDR3 is CASSPTGRNSNQPQHF. The CDR3 coding sequence is TGTGCCAGCTCACCAACAGGGAGAAATAGCAATCAGCCCCAGCATTTT.

This chain links TRBV28 with TRBJ2-7; perhaps TRBD1 as D (6 bases). Germline V CDR1 and CDR2: MDHEN, SYDVKM. The CDR3 sequence is 12 residues long. Trimming shortened V by 6 bases and J by 5 bases, and 11 bases separated the two germline ends. The CDR3 DNA reads TGTGCCAGCAGACAGGGTAACCACGAGCAGTACGTC. Protein sequence: CASRQGNHEQYV.

The chain combines TRBV5-1 with TRBJ2-1; the match to TRBD2 covers 7 bases. This CDR3 comprises 14 residues. Germline loops: CDR1 SGHRS, CDR2 YFSETQ. The junction had 4 bases not matched to a gene; V was cut back by 7 bases and J by 0 bases. The CDR3 nucleotides read TGCGCCAGCTGGGAGGGAGGCTCCTACAATGAGCAGTTCTTC. Translating it yields CASWEGGSYNEQFF.

The J gene is TRBJ2-5, the V gene TRBV18, with D unclear. V gave up 6 bases and J gave up 0 bases, with 5 bases separating them. CDR3 length: 12 amino acids. The germline CDR1 and CDR2 sequences are KGHSH and LQKENI. CDR3 protein: CASSSYQETQYF. CDR3 nucleotide sequence: TGTGCCAGCTCCTCGTACCAAGAGACCCAGTACTTC.